This is a list of T cell receptor beta chains from one sample in a study of blood T cells in healthy people across ages. TCRdb ran MiXCR on the 5' RACE reads and lists one entry per CDR3 protein. The sample holds hundreds of thousands of distinct CDR3 sequences, around 45% seen once. Sequenced sample: blood. The receptor source for this set is a man of 80 years or more in good health. The conserved cysteine and the conserved F or W are not part of the CDR3 here. Fields, in order: V gene, J gene, CDR3 protein.

V: TRBV7-6
J: TRBJ1-2
CDR3: ASSLGTGGKVGYT

V: TRBV12-3/TRBV12-4
J: TRBJ2-7
CDR3: ASIPGQGTYEQY

V: TRBV25-1
J: TRBJ1-2
CDR3: ASSSPQGYGYT

V: TRBV4-1
J: TRBJ1-1
CDR3: ASSHYTEAF

V: TRBV29-1
J: TRBJ2-7
CDR3: SVGVSGSSEQY

V: TRBV5-1
J: TRBJ2-3
CDR3: ASSLEAKVTDTQY

V: TRBV21-1
J: TRBJ2-7
CDR3: ASSKVPGQVCHEQY

V: TRBV5-1
J: TRBJ2-3
CDR3: ASIAGGADTQY

V: TRBV5-5
J: TRBJ2-1
CDR3: ASSLVLAGKRQF

V: TRBV6-4
J: TRBJ1-5
CDR3: ARTPPTGCPYSNQPQH

V: TRBV20-1
J: TRBJ2-5
CDR3: SASRREGGETQY

V: TRBV4-2
J: TRBJ2-7
CDR3: ASSQKPRERTYEQY

V: TRBV6-2/TRBV6-3
J: TRBJ1-1
CDR3: ASLGQLNTEAF

V: TRBV4-3
J: TRBJ2-7
CDR3: ASSQRDSYEQY

V: TRBV4-1
J: TRBJ1-4
CDR3: ASSQGVGVRGEKLF

V: TRBV29-1
J: TRBJ2-7
CDR3: SGDQSYEQY

V: TRBV6-1
J: TRBJ1-2
CDR3: ASSDEIYGYT

V: TRBV29-1
J: TRBJ2-5
CDR3: SAESIIGETQY

V: TRBV7-2
J: TRBJ2-1
CDR3: ASSAGLAGGKQF

V: TRBV7-2
J: TRBJ1-4
CDR3: ASSFHRGNAEKLF

V: TRBV24-1
J: TRBJ2-7
CDR3: ATSDPSMTHGEQY

V: TRBV20-1
J: TRBJ2-7
CDR3: SAITSGSFYNEQY

V: TRBV7-9
J: TRBJ2-1
CDR3: ASSSRTSGRARNEQF

V: TRBV29-1
J: TRBJ2-5
CDR3: SAIGAGGLTLNEQY

V: TRBV20-1
J: TRBJ2-6
CDR3: SVREGAGANVLT

V: TRBV20-1
J: TRBJ2-5
CDR3: SARFGVAETQY

V: TRBV24-1
J: TRBJ2-7
CDR3: ATSDTDLAGGAYEQY

V: TRBV7-3
J: TRBJ2-3
CDR3: ASTSVGGGYTDTQY

V: TRBV28
J: TRBJ2-5
CDR3: ASSFIGRETQY

V: TRBV20-1
J: TRBJ2-1
CDR3: SADASTSGYNEQF

V: TRBV3-1
J: TRBJ2-7
CDR3: ASSQDQTGGHEQY

V: TRBV4-1
J: TRBJ2-1
CDR3: ASSQARLAVFSCNEQF

V: TRBV10-3
J: TRBJ1-5
CDR3: AIIRQPQH

V: TRBV20-1
J: TRBJ2-7
CDR3: SARVPGRRSYEQY

V: TRBV5-1
J: TRBJ2-7
CDR3: ASRGGTSGIYEQY